The TCR beta chain described here comes from a study of T-cell reconstitution after alpha-beta-depleted transplantation in children. During its preparation, the TCRbeta library received unique molecular identifiers. TCRdb redid the calling of the PCR reads with MiXCR, one entry per CDR3 protein. This sample has about 360,000 distinct CDR3 sequences, with roughly 13% found just once. Ten or more counts support this clonotype. The receptor comes from a human donor who donated a stem cell graft to a child with Fanconi anemia. Material: PBMCs, obtained from the stem cell graft.

In DNA, the CDR3 is TGTGCCATCAGCCGGGACAGCTTCACCGGGGAGCTGTTTTTT. This encodes CAISRDSFTGELFF. V is TRBV10-3 and J is TRBJ2-2; 7 bases line up with TRBD1. CDR3 length: 14 amino acids. CDR1 and CDR2 (germline): ENHRY, SYGVKD. After removal of 6 bases from V and 4 bases from J, the junction contained 5 bases not matched to a gene.